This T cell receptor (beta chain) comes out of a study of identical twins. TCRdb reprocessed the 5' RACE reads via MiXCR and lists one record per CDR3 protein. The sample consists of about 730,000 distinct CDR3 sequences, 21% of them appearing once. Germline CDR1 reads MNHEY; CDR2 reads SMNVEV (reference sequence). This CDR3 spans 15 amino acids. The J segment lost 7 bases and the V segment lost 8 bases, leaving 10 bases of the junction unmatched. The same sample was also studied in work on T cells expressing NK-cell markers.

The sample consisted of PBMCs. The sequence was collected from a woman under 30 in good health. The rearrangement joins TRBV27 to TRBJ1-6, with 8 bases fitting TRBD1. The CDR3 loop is CASQLSGTGNSPLHF. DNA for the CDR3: TGTGCCAGCCAATTAAGCGGGACAGGCAATTCACCCCTCCACTTT.